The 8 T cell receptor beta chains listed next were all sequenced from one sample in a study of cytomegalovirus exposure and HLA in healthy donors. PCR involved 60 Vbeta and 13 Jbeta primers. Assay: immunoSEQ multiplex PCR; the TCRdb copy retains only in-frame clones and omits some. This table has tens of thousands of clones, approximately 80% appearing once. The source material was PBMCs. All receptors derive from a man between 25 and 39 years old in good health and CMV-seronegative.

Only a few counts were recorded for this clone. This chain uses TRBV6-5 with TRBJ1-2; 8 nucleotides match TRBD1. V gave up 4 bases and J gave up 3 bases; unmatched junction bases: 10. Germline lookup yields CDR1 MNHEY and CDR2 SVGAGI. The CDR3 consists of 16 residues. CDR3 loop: CASSSRPGGKHYGYTF. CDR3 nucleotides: TGTGCCAGCAGTTCAAGACCAGGGGGCAAGCACTATGGCTACACCTTC.

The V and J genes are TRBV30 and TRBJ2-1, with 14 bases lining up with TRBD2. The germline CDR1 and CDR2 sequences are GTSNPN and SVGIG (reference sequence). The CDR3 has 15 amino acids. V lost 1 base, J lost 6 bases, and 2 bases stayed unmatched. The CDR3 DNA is TGTGCCTGGAGTGGACTAGCGGGAGGGGGCAATGAGCAGTTCTTC. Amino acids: CAWSGLAGGGNEQFF.

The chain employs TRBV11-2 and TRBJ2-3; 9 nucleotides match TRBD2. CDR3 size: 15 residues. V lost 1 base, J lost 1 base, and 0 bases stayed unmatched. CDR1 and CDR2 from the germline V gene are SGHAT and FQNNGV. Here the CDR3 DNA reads TGTGCCAGCAGCTTAGGCGGGAGGGGCACAGATACGCAGTATTTT. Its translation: CASSLGGRGTDTQYF.

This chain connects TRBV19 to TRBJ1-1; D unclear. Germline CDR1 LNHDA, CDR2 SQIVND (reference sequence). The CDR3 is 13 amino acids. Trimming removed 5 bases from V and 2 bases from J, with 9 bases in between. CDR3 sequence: CASSWRSNTEAFF. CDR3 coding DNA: TGTGCCAGTAGTTGGAGATCAAACACTGAAGCTTTCTTT.

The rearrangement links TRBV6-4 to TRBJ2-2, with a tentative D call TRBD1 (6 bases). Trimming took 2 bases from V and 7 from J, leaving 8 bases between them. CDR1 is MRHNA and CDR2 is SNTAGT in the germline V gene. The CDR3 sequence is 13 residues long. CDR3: CASSDRGNGELFF. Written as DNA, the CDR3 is TGTGCCAGCAGTGACAGGGGGAACGGGGAGCTGTTTTTT.

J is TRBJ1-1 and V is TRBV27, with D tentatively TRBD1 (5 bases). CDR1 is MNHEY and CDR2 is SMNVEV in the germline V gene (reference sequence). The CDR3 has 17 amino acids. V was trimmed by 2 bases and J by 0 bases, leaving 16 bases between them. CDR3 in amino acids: CASSLRPGRLMNTEAFF. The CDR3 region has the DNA TGTGCCAGCAGTTTAAGACCAGGGCGACTCATGAACACTGAAGCTTTCTTT.

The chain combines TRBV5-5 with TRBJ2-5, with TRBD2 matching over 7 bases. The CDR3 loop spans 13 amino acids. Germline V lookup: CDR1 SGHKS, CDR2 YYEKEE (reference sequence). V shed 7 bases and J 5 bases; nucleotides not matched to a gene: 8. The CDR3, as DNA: TGTGCCAGCTCCGGGGACGGGAGGGAGACCCAGTACTTC. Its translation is CASSGDGRETQYF.

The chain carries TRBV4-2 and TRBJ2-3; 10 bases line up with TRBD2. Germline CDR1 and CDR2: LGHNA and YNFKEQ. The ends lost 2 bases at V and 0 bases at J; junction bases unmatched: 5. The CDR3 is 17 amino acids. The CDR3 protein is CASSQSSSGGSTDTQYF. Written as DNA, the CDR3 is TGTGCCAGCAGCCAATCTTCTAGCGGGGGCAGCACAGATACGCAGTATTTT.